This is a list of T cell receptor beta chains from one sample in a study of shared clonotypes between healthy human individuals. Clones were sequenced by immunoSEQ multiplex PCR, and TCRdb holds only the in-frame ones, with some missing. This table holds about 600,000 clones, roughly four fifths found once. Sequenced: PBMCs. The receptors were gathered from a middle-aged woman in good health. Some clones in this sample may be carry-over from other donors' samples. The CDR3 runs from the conserved cysteine through the conserved F or W. Each record gives: V gene, clone size, J gene, D gene, CDR3 protein, CDR3 DNA. D genes are given only for firm matches. Some rows have no size entry. The others give once, few or many, or a class for an expanded clone.

V: TRBV6-1
size: .
J: TRBJ2-7
D: .
CDR3: CASISEISYEQYF
DNA: TGTGCCAGCATTTCTGAGATTTCCTACGAGCAGTACTTC

V: TRBV7-3
size: .
J: TRBJ2-2
D: .
CDR3: CASSPVGGTGELFF
DNA: TGTGCCAGCAGCCCGGTTGGGGGCACCGGGGAGCTGTTTTTT

V: TRBV4-3
size: .
J: TRBJ1-2
D: .
CDR3: CASSPGRGSRANYGYTF
DNA: TGCGCCAGCAGCCCGGGGAGGGGCTCCAGAGCTAACTATGGCTACACCTTC

V: TRBV5-8
size: .
J: TRBJ1-2
D: .
CDR3: CASSQSGFRSGYTF
DNA: TGTGCCAGCAGCCAATCGGGTTTTCGTAGTGGCTACACCTTC

V: TRBV20-1
size: .
J: TRBJ1-1
D: .
CDR3: CSARDLVEAFF
DNA: TGCAGTGCTAGAGATCTCGTTGAAGCTTTCTTT

V: TRBV28
size: .
J: TRBJ2-3
D: .
CDR3: CASSAPVADRTDTQYF
DNA: TGTGCCAGCAGTGCCCCCGTGGCAGATCGCACAGATACGCAGTATTTT

V: TRBV2
size: .
J: TRBJ2-5
D: TRBD1
CDR3: CASRGTGLETQYF
DNA: TGTGCCAGCAGGGGGACAGGGTTAGAGACCCAGTACTTC

V: TRBV30
size: few
J: TRBJ1-1
D: .
CDR3: CAWTRGPGSEAFF
DNA: TGTGCCTGGACCCGAGGGCCCGGGTCTGAAGCTTTCTTT

V: TRBV5-1
size: .
J: TRBJ2-7
D: TRBD2
CDR3: CASSITSGNYEQYF
DNA: TGCGCCAGCAGCATAACTAGCGGGAACTACGAGCAGTACTTC

V: TRBV13
size: .
J: TRBJ1-1
D: .
CDR3: CASSLAAENTEAFF
DNA: TGTGCCAGCAGCTTAGCGGCAGAGAACACTGAAGCTTTCTTT

V: TRBV11-2
size: once
J: TRBJ2-1
D: TRBD2
CDR3: CASSLDPGLAGGPNEQFF
DNA: TGTGCCAGCAGCTTAGATCCGGGACTAGCGGGAGGGCCGAATGAGCAGTTCTTC

V: TRBV7-3
size: .
J: TRBJ2-1
D: .
CDR3: CASSLKPRGLWYDEQFF
DNA: TGTGCCAGCAGCTTAAAACCCCGTGGCTTATGGTACGATGAGCAGTTCTTC

V: TRBV4-3
size: .
J: TRBJ2-1
D: .
CDR3: CASSQEVEDEQFF
DNA: TGCGCCAGCAGCCAAGAAGTGGAAGATGAGCAGTTCTTC

V: TRBV7-3
size: .
J: TRBJ1-2
D: .
CDR3: CASSLMPIGVGQASYGYTF
DNA: TGTGCCAGCAGCTTAATGCCCATTGGGGTTGGTCAGGCTAGCTATGGCTACACCTTC

V: TRBV28
size: .
J: TRBJ2-7
D: TRBD1
CDR3: CASSPHGQGYEQYF
DNA: TGTGCCAGCAGTCCCCACGGACAGGGGTACGAGCAGTACTTC

V: TRBV4-1
size: .
J: TRBJ1-2
D: TRBD1
CDR3: CASSPWTGNYGYTF
DNA: TGCGCCAGCAGCCCCTGGACAGGCAACTATGGCTACACCTTC

V: TRBV28
size: .
J: TRBJ2-7
D: TRBD1
CDR3: CASSPQGLIGEQYF
DNA: TGTGCCAGCAGCCCACAGGGGCTCATAGGCGAGCAGTACTTC

V: TRBV7-2
size: once
J: TRBJ2-2
D: .
CDR3: CASSPPGLSITGELFF
DNA: TGTGCCAGCAGCCCTCCGGGACTCTCGATCACCGGGGAGCTGTTTTTT

V: TRBV9
size: .
J: TRBJ1-3
D: .
CDR3: CASSDHQHWGPSSGNTIYF
DNA: TGTGCCAGCAGCGACCACCAACATTGGGGACCCAGCTCTGGAAACACCATATATTTT

V: TRBV5-4
size: .
J: TRBJ1-2
D: .
CDR3: CASSLGVSSLIGYTF
DNA: TGTGCCAGCAGCTTGGGGGTCAGTTCCCTAATTGGCTACACCTTC

V: TRBV11-2
size: .
J: TRBJ2-1
D: .
CDR3: CASSLRVHEQFF
DNA: TGTGCCAGCAGCTTACGGGTCCATGAGCAGTTCTTC

V: TRBV2
size: .
J: TRBJ2-3
D: TRBD2
CDR3: CASLRGLGVDTQYF
DNA: TGTGCCAGCTTGCGGGGACTAGGGGTAGATACGCAGTATTTT

V: TRBV18
size: .
J: TRBJ2-5
D: .
CDR3: CASSPVGGTETQYF
DNA: TGTGCCAGCTCACCGGTCGGCGGGACAGAGACCCAGTACTTC

V: TRBV27
size: .
J: TRBJ1-2
D: .
CDR3: CASSLKGFYGYTF
DNA: TGTGCCAGCAGTTTAAAAGGGTTCTATGGCTACACCTTC

V: TRBV28
size: .
J: TRBJ1-1
D: .
CDR3: CASRGGANTEAFF
DNA: TGTGCCAGCAGGGGGGGAGCGAACACTGAAGCTTTCTTT

V: TRBV7-9
size: many
J: TRBJ2-5
D: .
CDR3: CASSLRGGLQETQYF
DNA: TGTGCCAGCAGCTTAAGAGGTGGCCTCCAAGAGACCCAGTACTTC

V: TRBV6-1
size: .
J: TRBJ2-6
D: .
CDR3: CASSDPGGIFIPGANVLTF
DNA: TGTGCCAGCAGTGACCCTGGCGGGATCTTCATTCCTGGGGCCAACGTCCTGACTTTC

V: TRBV7-9
size: .
J: TRBJ1-3
D: .
CDR3: CASSPTGNTIYF
DNA: TGTGCCAGCAGCCCCACTGGAAACACCATATATTTT

V: TRBV18
size: once
J: TRBJ1-5
D: .
CDR3: CASSPRGGGAFGQPQHF
DNA: TGTGCCAGCTCACCTCGCGGGGGCGGGGCTTTCGGGCAGCCCCAGCATTTT

V: TRBV5-1
size: .
J: TRBJ1-3
D: .
CDR3: CASSSQGGNTIYF
DNA: TGCGCCAGCAGCTCCCAGGGAGGAAACACCATATATTTT

V: TRBV28
size: .
J: TRBJ2-7
D: .
CDR3: CASRGVDSYEQYF
DNA: TGTGCCAGCAGGGGCGTCGACTCCTACGAGCAGTACTTC

V: TRBV5-1
size: .
J: TRBJ2-1
D: .
CDR3: CASSRDGNYNEQFF
DNA: TGCGCCAGCAGTCGGGACGGTAACTACAATGAGCAGTTCTTC

V: TRBV15
size: .
J: TRBJ2-1
D: TRBD1
CDR3: CATSRGDRVGDNEQFF
DNA: TGTGCCACCAGCAGAGGAGACAGGGTCGGGGACAATGAGCAGTTCTTC

V: TRBV2
size: .
J: TRBJ2-7
D: TRBD2
CDR3: CASRGGLAGFSYEQYF
DNA: TGTGCCAGCAGGGGGGGGCTAGCGGGTTTCTCCTACGAGCAGTACTTC

V: TRBV19
size: .
J: TRBJ1-1
D: .
CDR3: CASSPGFWNTEAFF
DNA: TGTGCCAGTAGTCCAGGGTTTTGGAACACTGAAGCTTTCTTT